Listed below are T cell receptor beta chains from one sample, sequenced in a study of vaccination effects on CD4 cells after COVID-19. Antigens for these TCRs are unknown. Some clones are missing from TCRdb's copy, which holds only in-frame ones; the method was immunoSEQ multiplex PCR. The data contain about 51,000 clones, around 76% of them singletons. Here the sequenced sample was CD4+ T cells from PBMCs cultured without peptide, taken before COVID-19 vaccination. The receptors shown here come from a human donor who had a prior SARS-CoV-2 infection. Each CDR3 is given with its conserved first and last residue. The D gene is left open where the match is weak. Expanded clones are given a class, and other clones once, few, many or no size at all.

TRBV5-4	TRBJ2-3	.	.	CASTHPGQGGADTQYF	TGTGCCAGCACCCATCCCGGGCAGGGGGGCGCAGATACGCAGTATTTT
TRBV4-2	TRBJ1-2	.	.	CASSQGEGANYGYTF	TGTGCCAGCAGCCAAGGTGAGGGAGCTAACTATGGCTACACCTTC
TRBV7-3	TRBJ2-3	.	.	CASSLLGGGIQDTQYF	TGTGCCAGCAGCTTATTAGGCGGTGGGATTCAAGATACGCAGTATTTT
TRBV20-1	TRBJ1-4	once	TRBD1	CSAIEGTGGEKLFF	TGCAGTGCTATTGAGGGGACAGGCGGTGAAAAACTGTTTTTT
TRBV5-1	TRBJ1-2	.	.	CASSSGTPSSGYTF	TGCGCCAGCAGCTCCGGGACCCCTTCCTCTGGCTACACCTTC
TRBV9	TRBJ2-2	few	TRBD1	CASSPGQRNTGELFF	TGTGCCAGCAGCCCGGGACAGAGGAACACCGGGGAGCTGTTTTTT
TRBV25-1	TRBJ2-7	.	TRBD1	CASIRETGPYEQYF	TGTGCCAGCATTCGAGAGACAGGGCCCTACGAGCAGTACTTC
TRBV2	TRBJ1-4	.	.	CASSQHRAWNEKLFF	TGTGCCAGCAGCCAACACAGGGCCTGGAATGAAAAACTGTTTTTT
TRBV11-1	TRBJ2-5	once	TRBD2	CASSFGGGGAGETQYF	TGTGCCAGCAGCTTCGGTGGCGGGGGGGCCGGGGAGACCCAGTACTTC
TRBV19	TRBJ2-7	.	.	CASSAGSYEQYF	TGTGCCAGTAGTGCCGGTTCCTACGAGCAGTACTTC
TRBV19	TRBJ1-3	.	.	CASSLSGLGALYGNTIYF	TGTGCCAGTAGCCTCTCTGGCCTGGGGGCCCTTTATGGAAACACCATATATTTT
TRBV14	TRBJ1-5	.	.	CASSQLREGPQHF	TGTGCCAGCAGCCAACTTCGGGAGGGGCCCCAGCATTTT
TRBV27	TRBJ2-2	.	.	CASSTLRGTGELFF	TGTGCCAGCAGTACCCTCAGGGGCACCGGGGAGCTGTTTTTT
TRBV6-2/TRBV6-3	TRBJ2-1	.	TRBD2	CASSSLAGRYNEQFF	TGTGCCAGCAGTTCGCTAGCGGGGAGGTACAATGAGCAGTTCTTC
TRBV2	TRBJ1-6	.	TRBD1	CALMKGQPNSPLHF	TGTGCCCTTATGAAGGGACAGCCTAATTCACCCCTCCACTTT
TRBV5-1	TRBJ1-5	few	.	CASSLDGSGQPQHF	TGCGCCAGCAGCTTAGATGGGTCGGGTCAGCCCCAGCATTTT
TRBV6-1	TRBJ1-2	.	TRBD1	CASSVLPGQGSYGYTF	TGTGCCAGCAGTGTCTTACCGGGACAGGGCAGCTATGGCTACACCTTC
TRBV18	TRBJ2-5	.	.	CASSPLVVRTQYF	TGTGCCAGCTCACCACTTGTGGTTAGGACCCAGTACTTC
TRBV19	TRBJ2-7	few	.	CASSIFAGLQYEQYF	TGTGCCAGTAGTATTTTCGCAGGGTTACAATACGAGCAGTACTTC
TRBV11-1	TRBJ2-2	.	.	CASSLRRNTGELFF	TGTGCCAGCAGCTTGAGGCGGAACACCGGGGAGCTGTTTTTT
TRBV18	TRBJ1-5	.	TRBD1	CASSGQGMSQPQHF	TGTGCCAGCAGTGGACAGGGGATGAGTCAGCCCCAGCATTTT
TRBV3-1/TRBV3-2	TRBJ2-1	.	TRBD2	CASSQARLAGRNEQFF	TGTGCCAGCAGCCAAGCGCGGCTAGCGGGTAGGAATGAGCAGTTCTTC